The rows below give T cell receptor beta chains drawn from one sample of a study of blood T cell repertoires in COVID-19. Sequencing used immunoSEQ multiplex PCR; TCRdb keeps in-frame clones, though not all of them. The sample contains fewer than 200,000 clones, over 75% of which appear only once. The sequencing input was peripheral blood. All receptors derive from a man in his sixties or seventies with active or convalescent COVID-19. Each CDR3 is given with its conserved first and last residue. Where a row states a size, it is once, few, many or the class of an expanded clone; other rows omit it.

>TRBJ1-2|TRBV5-8|.
CASSLSAGNYGYTF
>TRBJ2-7|TRBV4-3|.
CASSQEWGRGYEQYF
>TRBJ2-1|TRBV19|few
CASSTGFGYEQFF
>TRBJ1-1|TRBV2|.
CASSETAEAFF
>TRBJ2-5|TRBV7-2|once
CASSLAGGRETQYF
>TRBJ2-2|TRBV19|.
CASLDRGDTGELFF
>TRBJ1-5|TRBV6-5|once
CASGAGIGQPQHF
>TRBJ2-5|TRBV15|.
CATSRWLAGGRETQYF
>TRBJ1-2|TRBV5-4|.
CASSFGWRKYGYTF
>TRBJ1-5|TRBV2|.
CASSGLQGVSNQPQHF
>TRBJ1-4|TRBV2|few
CASSERRGGNEKLFF
>TRBJ1-2|TRBV4-2|.
CASSHAGRDGYTF
>TRBJ2-1|TRBV7-6|.
CASSPLDRDYNEQFF
>TRBJ2-3|TRBV10-1|.
CASSTGTGGPDTQYF
>TRBJ1-4|TRBV25-1|once
CASNQQGADEKLFF
>TRBJ2-7|TRBV7-2|.
CASSLDRAESYEQYF
>TRBJ2-2|TRBV7-3|few
CASSPLASGELFF
>TRBJ1-2|TRBV6-5|.
CASSRGSDYGYTF
>TRBJ1-4|TRBV5-1|once
CASSSAQGARTQLFF
>TRBJ1-6|TRBV7-2|.
CASSLFESSYNSPLHF
>TRBJ2-3|TRBV5-8|.
CASSPRRGRTDTQYF
>TRBJ1-1|TRBV7-2|few
CASSISGTGSTEAFF
>TRBJ1-3|TRBV19|.
CASSGRGRTSGNTIYF
>TRBJ2-1|TRBV15|.
CATSRDQLESEQFF
>TRBJ2-5|TRBV18|.
CASSPKTGNTKTQYF
>TRBJ1-2|TRBV6-2/TRBV6-3|.
CASSDSPKVYGYTF
>TRBJ1-2|TRBV10-2|.
CASSESKGGAIIYGYTF
>TRBJ2-5|TRBV6-9|.
CASSRSGPGVQETQYF
>TRBJ1-1|TRBV5-1|.
CASSLRVGDIEAFF
>TRBJ2-2|TRBV3-1/TRBV3-2|.
CASSQRGGSGELFF
>TRBJ2-1|TRBV9|.
CASSVGSPPKSEGGKNNEQFF
>TRBJ2-5|TRBV9|.
CASSVGSSWQETQYF
>TRBJ1-4|TRBV30|once
CAWSLGAGGSTNEKLFF
>TRBJ2-3|TRBV10-2|.
CASSDPAQTTDTQYF
>TRBJ2-5|TRBV5-1|once
CASSPQDPRQETQYF
>TRBJ1-6|TRBV6-5|.
CASRGTGAQSPLHF
>TRBJ1-1|TRBV5-1|.
CASSSLPNTEAFF
>TRBJ2-1|TRBV5-1|.
CASSSLEGGEQFF
>TRBJ2-5|TRBV4-1|.
CASSQNRDVRETQYF
>TRBJ1-1|TRBV15|.
CATSVNRAMNTEAFF
>TRBJ1-6|TRBV7-9|.
CASSRTGTTNSPLHF
>TRBJ2-2|TRBV10-2|.
CASRRNSGTGELFF
>TRBJ1-1|TRBV11-3|.
CASSLYMNTEAFF
>TRBJ2-1|TRBV4-3|.
CASSEGGLIGYNEQFF
>TRBJ2-7|TRBV2|.
CASSGDRAYEQYF
>TRBJ2-1|TRBV11-2|few
CASSPTSGAYNEQFF
>TRBJ2-7|TRBV4-1|few
CASSLTSMGHEQYF